The T cell receptor beta chain described here comes from a study of cytomegalovirus exposure and HLA in healthy donors (dated by TCRdb to the late 2010s). About the study as a whole: An earlier analysis of 587 of the donors reported roughly 300 Gb of sequence data and 90 million to 120 million unique TCR beta sequences obtained from around 170 million T cells. An early release that covered more than 550 HLA-typed donors contained approximately 300 gigabases of sequencing data and tens of millions of unique TCR sequences. Among the approximately 400 genotyped donors, around 79% belonged to the genetic ancestry cluster associated with self-reported Caucasian donors. The study was designed to test whether signatures of past pathogen exposure could be identified by cataloging public T cell receptors. The T cell repertoires of under 750 subjects were profiled by immunosequencing and related to cytomegalovirus serostatus. In addition to the first cohort of around 670 subjects, a separate validation cohort of 130 or so different subjects was used. To predict cytomegalovirus infection status, the study brought together high-throughput TCR immunosequencing, statistical association of individual TCRs with disease status, and machine learning. In a later analysis, previously published TCR beta repertoires from fewer than 750 donors were re-analyzed and high-resolution HLA genotyping was added so that TCR occurrence patterns could be studied. Rather than drawing on any new phenotypic data, the later analysis identified candidate immune exposures from TCR beta sequences and the way those sequences occurred across donors. An earlier analysis of around 580 of the donors used high-throughput TCR beta sequencing to judge whether each TCR beta V gene segment behaved as functional or pseudogenic. Alongside the repertoire data, information on donor age, sex, ethnicity and CMV serostatus was compiled. A later genetic analysis took genome-wide SNP genotypes for about 55% of the roughly 700 donors and used that subset as a discovery cohort. All discovery cohort repertoires had been generated on a single sequencing platform. Class I and class II HLA loci were covered by the typing at four-digit resolution. Typing coverage differed by locus: A, B, C, DRB1 and DQB1 were typed in roughly 629-630 donors, DQA1 in about 560, DPA1 in around 600, and DPB1 in 472. Roughly five DR-DQ haplotypes were handled as single units for association and clustering, since linkage in the cohort was strong. On average, roughly 250,000 unique TCR beta nucleotide sequences were sequenced per donor among roughly 430 genotyped donors of the cohort, with 15% to 20% of those sequences being non-productive. What the authors observed across the whole study: In this cohort, only TCR beta chains were sequenced, and detectable features were limited by the absence of alpha or paired-chain data. According to a later genetic analysis, donors in an Asian-associated ancestry cluster had fewer N-insertions in productive TCRs than the approximately 700-donor mean. Sequencing depth was assumed to be roughly uniform across donors in the presence/absence analyses, though that assumption may not hold. In a later analysis, TCR association rates were found to vary across HLA loci, with the most associated TCRs seen for DRB1 alleles and the fewest for HLA-C alleles. Correlated functional status among segregating V segments might reflect linkage disequilibrium, but an unknown experimental factor could not be ruled out. According to the authors, the approach could potentially be generalized to other disease states and immunological phenotypes. For the cohort, immune exposure information was limited to CMV serostatus. The classifier was reported to diagnose cytomegalovirus status with high specificity and sensitivity in both the original cohort and the validation cohort. In an earlier analysis of more than 500 of the donors, most TCR beta V segments appeared in productive rearrangements about 90% or about 30% of the time, broadly matching IMGT annotations. Strong co-occurrence of HLA alleles, especially DR and DQ, made assigning TCR associations to individual alleles difficult. A later analysis reported that several top co-occurrence clusters appeared linked to parvovirus B19, influenza, CMV and Epstein-Barr virus. At a false discovery rate of 0.05, a later analysis linked under 20,000 TCR beta sequences to specific HLA alleles. HLA typing was unavailable for some donors at each locus, so association tests used only the typed subset. Because counts were too low, more than 15 rarely observed V segments, including chromosome 9 orphons, were excluded from the earlier analysis of 587 of the donors. A few of the identified cytomegalovirus-associated TCR beta chains were confirmed in vitro to be specific for cytomegalovirus antigens. In a later genetic analysis, a missense DCLRE1C variant was associated with V-gene and J-gene trimming of TCR beta chains, and the association was replicated in an independent cohort. Some IMGT-functional V segments, including TRBV6-2 and TRBV6-3, could not be told apart with the 87-base-pair reads, so those segments were excluded. While some public TCRs were present in many individuals, most TCR sequences turned up only very rarely across donors. The study gave a list of 150 to 200 TCR beta chains associated with cytomegalovirus. In a later analysis, HLA-associated TCR beta chains were found to be more clonally expanded and to have lower generation probabilities than equally common non-associated chains. The sequencing pipeline was judged likely to have produced a cluster of highly shared sequence variants as a technical artifact. A further reported finding was that TCR beta sequences accurately predicted the HLA-A and HLA-B alleles for most subjects in the first cohort. Most CMV-associated TCR beta chains appeared to be HLA-restricted in a later analysis, and the HLA associations seemed to be driven largely by CMV exposure.

From V the trimming removes 3 bases and from J it removes 3 bases, while the gene matches leave 5 bases of the junction unaccounted for. From the cysteine through the phenylalanine, the CDR3 covers 15 amino acids. CDR3 DNA is the only sequence kept; it has 45 bases, read in frame from the first base. Sequences GTSNPN (CDR1) and SVGIG (CDR2) are obtained from the germline V gene (reference sequence). As to this clone: Its antigen is currently not known. Base qualities are not at hand, and no much larger clone is one base apart.

The library was generated by the immunoSEQ multiplex PCR assay. The multiplex PCR relied on a mix of 60 forward primers for TCR Vbeta segments and 13 reverse primers for TCR Jbeta segments. The CDR3 region of rearranged TCR beta genes was amplified from genomic DNA with a multiplex PCR assay. The Illumina HiSeq System was used to sequence the amplified TCR beta libraries as 87-base-pair reads. Regarding the original processing steps: Across the roughly 640 repertoires, a later analysis counted some 81 million unique TCR beta chains, approximately 12 million of which were shared by at least two donors. To remove PCR and sequencing errors, raw reads were error-corrected and collapsed into unique sequences using a nearest-neighbor algorithm that merged closely related sequences. CDR3 sequences were aligned to IMGT reference sequences to assign V, D and J gene segments. For a sequence to be retained, a match of at least six nucleotides was required to both a V gene segment and a J gene segment. Rearrangements were called productive when the CDR3 lacked stop codons and stayed in frame with V and J; all others were non-productive. Following IMGT convention, CDR3 was defined as the stretch from the second conserved V-encoded cysteine to the conserved J-encoded phenylalanine. In an earlier analysis of roughly 610 of the donors, sequences lacking an unambiguous match to a single V gene segment were excluded. In an earlier analysis of some 590 of the donors, V segments were called functional above 56.7% productive rearrangements and were called segregating when the between-donor standard deviation exceeded 5%. To diagnose cytomegalovirus status from the catalog of TCR beta chain sequences, a statistical classification framework was built. In a later analysis, V and J genes were assigned by comparing TCR nucleotide sequences against IMGT/GENE-DB human TR gene sequences. A later analysis assigned CDR3 sequences and most-parsimonious VDJ recombination scenarios with the TCRdist pipeline. In a later analysis, each TCR beta chain was defined by its CDR3 amino acid sequence together with its V-gene family, and reads lacking a unique V-gene family were excluded. To address suspected cross-contamination and a sequencing artifact, a later analysis removed some 620 highly shared, low-generation-probability nucleotide sequences. In a later analysis, a clonal expansion index for each public chain was calculated from normalized within-repertoire ranks of inferred template counts. A later analysis computed generation probabilities with a VDJ recombination model fitted to out-of-frame rearrangements, and checked the results against IGoR. In a later analysis, TCR-TCR, TCR-HLA and TCR-CMV co-occurrence was scored with hypergeometric tests, and a repertoire-size bias correction was applied to TCR pairs. In a later analysis, false discovery rates were estimated by permuting HLA or CMV assignments 20 times. In a later analysis, co-occurring TCRs were grouped with DBSCAN, and TCRdist sequence similarity was added when clustering was performed within HLA-allele-positive subsets. Repertoires with fewer than 30,000 or more than 120,000 public chains were left out of co-occurrence clustering, as were roughly five repertoires with anomalous nucleotide sharing. Not all clones reach the TCRdb copy of this immuneACCESS table, which keeps in-frame sequences only. Checked studies attribute under half of the gap to unresolved V genes and leave the rest unexplained. V and J calls and clone size are given by that table; D and trimming were obtained from the DNA. The table for this sample lists 160,000 or so clones; 60% to 80% of them were counted only once. More than 1.1% of the sample belongs to the ten largest clones.

The cohort was made up of roughly 670 healthy bone marrow donors. Cohort members were all nominally healthy when sampled, although unrecorded immune exposures were likely present. The donor was CMV seronegative and belonged to the group of 350 to 400 seronegative cohort members. A peripheral blood sample was provided by each donor, and peripheral blood mononuclear cells were used for TCR beta sequencing. The Qiagen DNeasy Blood Extraction Kit was used to extract genomic DNA from the blood cell samples. Sequencing was carried out using PBMCs. The receptor was isolated from a woman in her twenties or thirties in good health and CMV-seronegative. The rearranged chain carries TRBV30 and TRBJ1-3; TRBD1 lines up with 10 middle nucleotides. In nucleotides, the sequence is TGTGCCTGGAGACGGGACAGGGGCGGTGGAAACACCATATATTTT. It codes for CAWRRDRGGGNTIYF.